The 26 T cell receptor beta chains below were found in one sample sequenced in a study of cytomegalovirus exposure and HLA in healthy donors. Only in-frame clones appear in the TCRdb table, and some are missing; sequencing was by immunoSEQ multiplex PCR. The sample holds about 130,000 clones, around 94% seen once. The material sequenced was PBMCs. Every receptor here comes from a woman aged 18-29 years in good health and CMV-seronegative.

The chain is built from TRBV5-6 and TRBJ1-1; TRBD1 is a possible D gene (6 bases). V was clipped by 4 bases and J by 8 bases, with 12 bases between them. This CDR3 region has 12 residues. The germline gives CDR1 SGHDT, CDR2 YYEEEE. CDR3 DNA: TGTGCCAGCAGCACACCGGGACACGAAGCTTTCTTT. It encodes CASSTPGHEAFF.

CDR3 residues: CASSLMSGYTF. The DNA for the CDR3 is TGTGCCAGCAGCTTAATGAGTGGCTACACCTTC. The chain is built from TRBV7-9 and TRBJ1-2; D gene unclear. V was cut by 2 bases and J by 7 bases, with 5 bases left in between. This CDR3 region has 11 residues. Germline V CDR1 and CDR2: SEHNR, FQNEAQ (reference sequence).

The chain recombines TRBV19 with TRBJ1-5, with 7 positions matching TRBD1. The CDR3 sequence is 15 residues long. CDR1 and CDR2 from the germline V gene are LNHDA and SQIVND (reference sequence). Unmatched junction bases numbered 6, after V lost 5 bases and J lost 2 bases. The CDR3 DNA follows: TGTGCCAGTAGTTCAACAGGGGCCGGCAATCAGCCCCAGCATTTT. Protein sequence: CASSSTGAGNQPQHF.

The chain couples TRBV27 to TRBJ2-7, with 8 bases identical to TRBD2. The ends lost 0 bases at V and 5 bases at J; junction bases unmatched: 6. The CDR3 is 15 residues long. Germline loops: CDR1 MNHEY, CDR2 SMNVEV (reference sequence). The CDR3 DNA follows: TGTGCCAGCAGTTTATCCCCGACTAGCGTCAACGAGCAGTACTTC. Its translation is CASSLSPTSVNEQYF.

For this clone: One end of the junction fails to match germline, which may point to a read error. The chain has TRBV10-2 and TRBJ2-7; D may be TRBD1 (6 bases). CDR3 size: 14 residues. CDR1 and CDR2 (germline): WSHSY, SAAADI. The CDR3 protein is CASGEFDRSYEQYF. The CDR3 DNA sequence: TGCGCCAGCGGTGAATTCGACAGGAGCTACGAGCAGTACTTC.

The CDR3 DNA sequence: TGTGCCAGCAGTTGGAGCGGGGACTACGAGCAGTACTTC. Translation: CASSWSGDYEQYF. The chain uses TRBV11-2 and TRBJ2-7; 7 nucleotides line up with TRBD2. The CDR3 is 13 amino acids. Germline V lookup: CDR1 SGHAT, CDR2 FQNNGV. The V gene end was trimmed by 6 bases and the J gene end by 3 bases; junction bases not matched to a gene: 5.

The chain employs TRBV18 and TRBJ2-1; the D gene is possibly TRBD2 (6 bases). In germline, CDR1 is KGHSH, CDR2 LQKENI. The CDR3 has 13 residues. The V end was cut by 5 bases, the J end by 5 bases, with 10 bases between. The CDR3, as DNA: TGTGCCAGCTCAGCGGGGTTGGACAATGAGCAGTTCTTC. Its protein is CASSAGLDNEQFF. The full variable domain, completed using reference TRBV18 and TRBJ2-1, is NAGVMQNPRHLVRRRGQEARLRCSPMKGHSHVYWYRQLPEEGLKFMVYLQKENIIDESGMPKERFSAEFPKEGPSILRIQQVVRGDSAAYFCASSAGLDNEQFFGPGTRLTVL.

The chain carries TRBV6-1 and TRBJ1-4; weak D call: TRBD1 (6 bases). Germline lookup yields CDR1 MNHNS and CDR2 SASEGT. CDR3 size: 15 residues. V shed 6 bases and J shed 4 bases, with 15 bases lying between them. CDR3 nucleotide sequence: TGTGCCAGCAGGGGGGGGGACATGCTTAATGAAAAACTGTTTTTT. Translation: CASRGGDMLNEKLFF.

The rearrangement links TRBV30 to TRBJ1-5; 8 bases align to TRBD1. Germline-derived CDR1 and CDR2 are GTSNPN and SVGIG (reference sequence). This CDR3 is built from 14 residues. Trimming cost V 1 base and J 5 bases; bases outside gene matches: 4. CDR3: CAWSAGTGHQPQHF. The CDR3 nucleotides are TGTGCCTGGAGTGCGGGGACAGGCCATCAGCCCCAGCATTTT.

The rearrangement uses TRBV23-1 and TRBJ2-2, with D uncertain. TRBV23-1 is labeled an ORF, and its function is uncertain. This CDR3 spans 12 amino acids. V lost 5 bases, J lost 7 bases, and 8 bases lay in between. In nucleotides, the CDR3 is TGCGCCAGCAGTAATTGGAGCGGGGAGCTGTTTTTT. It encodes CASSNWSGELFF.

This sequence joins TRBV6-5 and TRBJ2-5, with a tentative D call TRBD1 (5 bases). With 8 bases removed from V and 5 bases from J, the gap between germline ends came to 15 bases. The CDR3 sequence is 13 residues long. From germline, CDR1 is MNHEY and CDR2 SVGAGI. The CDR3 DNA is TGTGCCAGCTCAGGGTGGGTTCAGGAGACCCAGTACTTC. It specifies CASSGWVQETQYF.

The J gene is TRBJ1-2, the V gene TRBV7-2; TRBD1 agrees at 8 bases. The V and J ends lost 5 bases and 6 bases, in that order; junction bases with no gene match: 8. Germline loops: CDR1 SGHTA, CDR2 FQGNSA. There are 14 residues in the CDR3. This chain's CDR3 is CASSPRTGLNGYTF. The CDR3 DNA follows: TGTGCCAGCAGCCCTCGGACAGGGTTAAATGGCTACACCTTC.

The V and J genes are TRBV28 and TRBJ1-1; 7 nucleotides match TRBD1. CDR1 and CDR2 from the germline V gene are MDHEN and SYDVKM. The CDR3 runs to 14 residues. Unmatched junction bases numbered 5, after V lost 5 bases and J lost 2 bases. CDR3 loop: CASSPHRGNTEAFF. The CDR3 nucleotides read TGTGCCAGCAGTCCTCACAGGGGAAACACTGAAGCTTTCTTT.

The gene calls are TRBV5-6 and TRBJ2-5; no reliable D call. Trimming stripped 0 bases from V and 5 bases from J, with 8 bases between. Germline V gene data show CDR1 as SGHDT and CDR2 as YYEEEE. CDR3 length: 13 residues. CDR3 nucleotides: TGTGCCAGCAGCTTGGCCCACGGGGAGACCCAGTACTTC. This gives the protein CASSLAHGETQYF.

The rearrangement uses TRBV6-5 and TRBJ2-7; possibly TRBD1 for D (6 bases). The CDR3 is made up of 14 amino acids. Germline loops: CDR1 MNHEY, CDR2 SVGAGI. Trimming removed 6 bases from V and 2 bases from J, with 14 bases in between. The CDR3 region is CASRDSGPPYEQYF. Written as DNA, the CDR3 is TGTGCCAGCAGGGACAGCGGCCCCCCCTACGAGCAGTACTTC.

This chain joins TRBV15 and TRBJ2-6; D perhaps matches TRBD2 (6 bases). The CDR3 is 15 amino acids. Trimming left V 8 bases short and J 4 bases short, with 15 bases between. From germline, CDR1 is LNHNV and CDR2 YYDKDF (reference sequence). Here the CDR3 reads CATHQGGIGANVLTF. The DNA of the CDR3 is TGTGCCACCCACCAAGGAGGGATCGGGGCCAACGTCCTGACTTTC.

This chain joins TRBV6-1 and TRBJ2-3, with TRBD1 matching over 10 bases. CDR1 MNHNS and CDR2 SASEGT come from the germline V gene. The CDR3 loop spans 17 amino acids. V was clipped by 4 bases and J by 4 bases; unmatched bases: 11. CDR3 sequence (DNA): TGTGCCAGCAGTGTTAACACCGGGACAGGGGTTGCAGATACGCAGTATTTT. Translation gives CASSVNTGTGVADTQYF.

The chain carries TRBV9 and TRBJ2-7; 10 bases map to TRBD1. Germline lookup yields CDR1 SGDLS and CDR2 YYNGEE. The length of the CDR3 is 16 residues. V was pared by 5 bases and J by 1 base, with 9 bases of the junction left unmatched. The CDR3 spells CASRTFDRGPSYEQYF. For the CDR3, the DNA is TGTGCCAGCAGGACCTTCGACAGGGGGCCATCCTACGAGCAGTACTTC.

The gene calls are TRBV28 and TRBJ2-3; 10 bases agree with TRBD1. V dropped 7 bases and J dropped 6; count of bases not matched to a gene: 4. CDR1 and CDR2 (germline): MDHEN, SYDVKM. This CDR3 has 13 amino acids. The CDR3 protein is CASNRQGADTQYF. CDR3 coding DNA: TGTGCCAGCAACCGACAGGGGGCCGATACGCAGTATTTT. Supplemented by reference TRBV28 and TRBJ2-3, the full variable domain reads DVKVTQSSRYLVKRTGEKVFLECVQDMDHENMFWYRQDPGLGLRLIYFSYDVKMKEKGDIPEGYSVSREKKERFSLILESASTNQTSMYLCASNRQGADTQYFGPGTRLTVL.

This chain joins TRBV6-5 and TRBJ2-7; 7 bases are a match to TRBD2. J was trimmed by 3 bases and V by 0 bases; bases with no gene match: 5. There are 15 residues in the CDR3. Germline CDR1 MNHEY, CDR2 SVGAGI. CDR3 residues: CASSYSSGGDYEQYF. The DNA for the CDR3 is TGTGCCAGCAGTTACTCGTCTGGGGGGGACTACGAGCAGTACTTC.

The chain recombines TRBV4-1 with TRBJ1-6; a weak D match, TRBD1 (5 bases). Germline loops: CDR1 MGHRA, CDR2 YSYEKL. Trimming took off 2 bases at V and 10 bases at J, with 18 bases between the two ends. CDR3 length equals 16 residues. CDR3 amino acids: CASSQNQGRDGSPLHF. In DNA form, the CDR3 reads TGCGCCAGCAGCCAAAACCAGGGAAGAGACGGCTCACCCCTCCACTTT.

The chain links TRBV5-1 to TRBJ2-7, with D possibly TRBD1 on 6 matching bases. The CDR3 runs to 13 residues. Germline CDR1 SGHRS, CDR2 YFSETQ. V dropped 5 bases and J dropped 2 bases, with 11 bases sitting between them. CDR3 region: CASSFDRTYEQYF. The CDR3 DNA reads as TGCGCCAGCAGTTTTGACAGGACCTACGAGCAGTACTTC.

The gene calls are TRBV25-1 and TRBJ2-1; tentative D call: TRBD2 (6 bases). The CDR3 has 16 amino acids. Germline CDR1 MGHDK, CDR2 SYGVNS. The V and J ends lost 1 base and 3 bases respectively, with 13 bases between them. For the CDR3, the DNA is TGTGCCAGCAGTGAATCTATCGGGAGTGTCTACAATGAGCAGTTCTTC. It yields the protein CASSESIGSVYNEQFF.

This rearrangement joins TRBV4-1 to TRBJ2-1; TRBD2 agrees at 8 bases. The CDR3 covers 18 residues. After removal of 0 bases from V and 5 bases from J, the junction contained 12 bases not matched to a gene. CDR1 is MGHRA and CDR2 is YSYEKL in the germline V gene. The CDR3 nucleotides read TGCGCCAGCAGCCAAGATTCTGGGAGCGGGGGTTTGGACAATGAGCAGTTCTTC. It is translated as CASSQDSGSGGLDNEQFF.

CDR3 amino acids: CASSPGDYGYTF. The CDR3, as DNA: TGTGCCAGCAGTCCCGGGGACTATGGCTACACCTTC. The rearrangement uses TRBV25-1 and TRBJ1-2; the D is unclear. V dropped 5 bases and J dropped 3 bases, with 7 bases sitting between them. The CDR3 contains 12 residues. Germline V lookup: CDR1 MGHDK, CDR2 SYGVNS.

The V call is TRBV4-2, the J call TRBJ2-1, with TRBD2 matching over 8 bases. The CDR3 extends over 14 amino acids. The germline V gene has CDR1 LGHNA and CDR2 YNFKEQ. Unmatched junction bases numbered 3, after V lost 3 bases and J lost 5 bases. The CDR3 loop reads CASSHYSGDNEQFF. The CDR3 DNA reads TGTGCCAGCAGCCACTATAGCGGGGACAATGAGCAGTTCTTC.